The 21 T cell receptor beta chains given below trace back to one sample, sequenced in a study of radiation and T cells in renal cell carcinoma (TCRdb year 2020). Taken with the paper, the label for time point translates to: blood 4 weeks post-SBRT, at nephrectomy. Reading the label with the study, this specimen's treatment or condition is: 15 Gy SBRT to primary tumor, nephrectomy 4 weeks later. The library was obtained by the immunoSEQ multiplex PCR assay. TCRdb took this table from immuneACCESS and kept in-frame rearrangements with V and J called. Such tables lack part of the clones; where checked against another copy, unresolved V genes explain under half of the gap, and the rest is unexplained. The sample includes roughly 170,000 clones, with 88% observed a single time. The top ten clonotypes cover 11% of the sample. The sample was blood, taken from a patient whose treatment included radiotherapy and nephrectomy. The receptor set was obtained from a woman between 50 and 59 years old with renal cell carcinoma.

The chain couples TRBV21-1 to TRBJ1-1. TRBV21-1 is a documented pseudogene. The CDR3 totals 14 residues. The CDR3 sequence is CASSKGEGMPEAFF. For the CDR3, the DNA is TGTGCCAGCAGCAAAGGGGAAGGGATGCCTGAAGCTTTCTTT.

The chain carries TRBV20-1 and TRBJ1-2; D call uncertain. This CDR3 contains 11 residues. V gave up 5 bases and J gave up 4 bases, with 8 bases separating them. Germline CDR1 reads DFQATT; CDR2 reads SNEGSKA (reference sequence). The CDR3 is CSAWTSYGYTF. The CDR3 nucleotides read TGCAGTGCTTGGACCTCCTATGGCTACACCTTC.

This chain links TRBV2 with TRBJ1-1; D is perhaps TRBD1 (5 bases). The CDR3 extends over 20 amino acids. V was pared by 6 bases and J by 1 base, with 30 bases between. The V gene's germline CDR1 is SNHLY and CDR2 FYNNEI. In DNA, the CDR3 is TGTGCCAGCAGAGCCTGGTTACTCTCGGGGGTAGGGGTTAGGAACACTGAAGCTTTCTTT. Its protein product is CASRAWLLSGVGVRNTEAFF.

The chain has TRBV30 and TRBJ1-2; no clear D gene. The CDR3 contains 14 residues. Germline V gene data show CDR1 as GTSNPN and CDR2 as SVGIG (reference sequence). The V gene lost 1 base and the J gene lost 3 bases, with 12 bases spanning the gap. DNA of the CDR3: TGTGCCTGGAGTGGGTCTAACGACCACTATGGCTACACCTTC. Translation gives CAWSGSNDHYGYTF.

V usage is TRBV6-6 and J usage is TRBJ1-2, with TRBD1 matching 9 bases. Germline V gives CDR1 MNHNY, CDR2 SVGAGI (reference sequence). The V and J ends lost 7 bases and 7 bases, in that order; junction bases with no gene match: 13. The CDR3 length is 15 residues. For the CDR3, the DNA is TGTGCCAGCAACAAGTCCCGGGACAGGGTCGGTGGCTACACCTTC. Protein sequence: CASNKSRDRVGGYTF.

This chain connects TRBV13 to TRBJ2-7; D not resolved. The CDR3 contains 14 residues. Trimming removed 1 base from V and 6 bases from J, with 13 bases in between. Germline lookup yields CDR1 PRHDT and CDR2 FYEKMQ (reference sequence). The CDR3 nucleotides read TGTGCCAGCAGCTTAGTAGGCCTTTTCGGCGAGCAGTACTTC. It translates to CASSLVGLFGEQYF.

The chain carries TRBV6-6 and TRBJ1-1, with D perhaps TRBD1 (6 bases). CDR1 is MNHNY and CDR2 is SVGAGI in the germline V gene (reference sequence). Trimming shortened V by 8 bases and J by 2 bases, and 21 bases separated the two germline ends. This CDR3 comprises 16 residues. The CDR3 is CASAGGVIPANTEAFF. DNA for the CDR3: TGTGCCAGCGCGGGGGGCGTCATACCTGCTAACACTGAAGCTTTCTTT.

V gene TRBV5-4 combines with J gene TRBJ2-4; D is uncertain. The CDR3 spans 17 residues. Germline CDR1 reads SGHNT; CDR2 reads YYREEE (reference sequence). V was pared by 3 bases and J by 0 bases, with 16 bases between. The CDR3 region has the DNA TGTGCCAGCAGCTCGTACTCTGGTCCTGCAGCCAAAAACATTCAGTACTTC. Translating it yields CASSSYSGPAAKNIQYF.

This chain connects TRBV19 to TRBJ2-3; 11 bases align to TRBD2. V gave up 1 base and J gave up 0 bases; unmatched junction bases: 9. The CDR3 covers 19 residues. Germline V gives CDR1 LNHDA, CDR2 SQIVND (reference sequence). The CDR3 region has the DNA TGTGCCAGTAGTATAGGGAGGGGGACTAGCGGAGTGAGCACAGATACGCAGTATTTT. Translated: CASSIGRGTSGVSTDTQYF.

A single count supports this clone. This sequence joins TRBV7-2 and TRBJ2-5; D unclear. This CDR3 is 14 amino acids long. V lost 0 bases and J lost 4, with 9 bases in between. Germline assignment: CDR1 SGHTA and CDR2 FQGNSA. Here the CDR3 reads CASSLALSPETQYF. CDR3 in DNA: TGTGCCAGCAGCTTAGCGCTCAGCCCAGAGACCCAGTACTTC. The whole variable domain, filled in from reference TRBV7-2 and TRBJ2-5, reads GAGVSQSPSNKVTEKGKDVELRCDPISGHTALYWYRQSLGQGLEFLIYFQGNSAPDKSGLPSDRFSAERTGGSVSTLTIQRTQQEDSAVYLCASSLALSPETQYFGPGTRLLVL.

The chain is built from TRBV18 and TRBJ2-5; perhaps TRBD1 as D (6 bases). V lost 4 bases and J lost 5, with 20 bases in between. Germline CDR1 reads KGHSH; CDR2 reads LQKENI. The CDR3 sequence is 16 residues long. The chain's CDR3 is CASSLSMGARIETQYF. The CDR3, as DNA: TGTGCCAGCTCACTTTCCATGGGGGCGAGGATCGAGACCCAGTACTTC.

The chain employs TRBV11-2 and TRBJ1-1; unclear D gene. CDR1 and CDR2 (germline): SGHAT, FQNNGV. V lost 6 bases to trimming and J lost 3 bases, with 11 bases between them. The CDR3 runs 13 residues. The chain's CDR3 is CASRFSVDTEAFF. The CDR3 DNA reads TGTGCCAGCAGATTTTCCGTGGACACTGAAGCTTTCTTT.

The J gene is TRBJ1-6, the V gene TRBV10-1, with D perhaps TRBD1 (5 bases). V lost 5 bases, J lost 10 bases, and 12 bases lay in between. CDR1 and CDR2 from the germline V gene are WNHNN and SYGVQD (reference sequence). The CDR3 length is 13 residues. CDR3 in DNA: TGCGCCAGCAGTCGAGGGGTCGGATCACCCCTCCACTTT. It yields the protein CASSRGVGSPLHF.

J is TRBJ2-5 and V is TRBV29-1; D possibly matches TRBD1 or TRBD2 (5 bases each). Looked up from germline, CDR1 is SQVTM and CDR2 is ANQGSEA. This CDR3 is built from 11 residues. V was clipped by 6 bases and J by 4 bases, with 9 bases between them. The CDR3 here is CSVTRGETQYF. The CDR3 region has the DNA TGCAGCGTAACTAGGGGAGAGACCCAGTACTTC.

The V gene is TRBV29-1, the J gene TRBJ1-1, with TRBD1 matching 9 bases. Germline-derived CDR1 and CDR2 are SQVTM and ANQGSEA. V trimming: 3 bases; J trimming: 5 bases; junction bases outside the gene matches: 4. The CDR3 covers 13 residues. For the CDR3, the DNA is TGCAGCGTTGAGGGACAGGGAGGTACTGAAGCTTTCTTT. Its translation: CSVEGQGGTEAFF.

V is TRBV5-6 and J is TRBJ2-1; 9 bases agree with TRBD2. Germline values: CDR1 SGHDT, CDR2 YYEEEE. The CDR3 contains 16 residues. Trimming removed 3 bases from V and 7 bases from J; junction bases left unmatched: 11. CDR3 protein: CASSSGGGGAWNEQFF. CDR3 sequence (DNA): TGTGCCAGCAGCTCGGGCGGCGGGGGGGCCTGGAATGAGCAGTTCTTC.

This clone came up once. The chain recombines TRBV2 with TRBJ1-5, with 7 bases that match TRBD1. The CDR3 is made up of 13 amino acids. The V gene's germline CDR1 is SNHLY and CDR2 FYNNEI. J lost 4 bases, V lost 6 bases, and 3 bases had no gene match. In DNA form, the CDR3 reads TGTGCCAGCAGAGAGACAGGGAATCAGCCCCAGCATTTT. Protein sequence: CASRETGNQPQHF.

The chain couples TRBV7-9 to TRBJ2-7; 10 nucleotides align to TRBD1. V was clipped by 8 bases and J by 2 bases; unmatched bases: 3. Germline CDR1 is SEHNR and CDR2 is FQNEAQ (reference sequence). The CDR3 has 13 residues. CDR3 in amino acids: CASRGTGAYEQYF. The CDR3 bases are TGTGCCAGCCGGGGGACAGGGGCCTACGAGCAGTACTTC.

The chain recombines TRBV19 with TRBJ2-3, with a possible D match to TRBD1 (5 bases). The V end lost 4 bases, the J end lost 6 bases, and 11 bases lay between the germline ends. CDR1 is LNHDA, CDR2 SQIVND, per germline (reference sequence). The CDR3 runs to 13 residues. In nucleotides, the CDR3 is TGTGCCAGTAGTACTACAGGCGTTGATACGCAGTATTTT. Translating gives CASSTTGVDTQYF. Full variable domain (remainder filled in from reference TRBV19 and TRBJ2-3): DGGITQSPKYLFRKEGQNVTLSCEQNLNHDAMYWYRQDPGQGLRLIYYSQIVNDFQKGDIAEGYSVSREKKESFPLTVTSAQKNPTAFYLCASSTTGVDTQYFGPGTRLTVL.

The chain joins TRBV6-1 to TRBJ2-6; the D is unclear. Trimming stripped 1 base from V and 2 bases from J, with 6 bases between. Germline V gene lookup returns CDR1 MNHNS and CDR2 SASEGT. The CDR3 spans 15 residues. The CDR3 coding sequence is TGTGCCAGCAGTGAAGGGGGTACTGGGGCCAACGTCCTGACTTTC. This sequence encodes CASSEGGTGANVLTF.

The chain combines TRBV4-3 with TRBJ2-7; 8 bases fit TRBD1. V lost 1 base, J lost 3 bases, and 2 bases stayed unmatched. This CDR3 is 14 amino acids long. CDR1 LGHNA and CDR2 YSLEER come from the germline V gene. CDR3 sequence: CASSQGQGIYEQYF. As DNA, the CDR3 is TGCGCCAGCAGCCAAGGACAGGGGATCTACGAGCAGTACTTC.